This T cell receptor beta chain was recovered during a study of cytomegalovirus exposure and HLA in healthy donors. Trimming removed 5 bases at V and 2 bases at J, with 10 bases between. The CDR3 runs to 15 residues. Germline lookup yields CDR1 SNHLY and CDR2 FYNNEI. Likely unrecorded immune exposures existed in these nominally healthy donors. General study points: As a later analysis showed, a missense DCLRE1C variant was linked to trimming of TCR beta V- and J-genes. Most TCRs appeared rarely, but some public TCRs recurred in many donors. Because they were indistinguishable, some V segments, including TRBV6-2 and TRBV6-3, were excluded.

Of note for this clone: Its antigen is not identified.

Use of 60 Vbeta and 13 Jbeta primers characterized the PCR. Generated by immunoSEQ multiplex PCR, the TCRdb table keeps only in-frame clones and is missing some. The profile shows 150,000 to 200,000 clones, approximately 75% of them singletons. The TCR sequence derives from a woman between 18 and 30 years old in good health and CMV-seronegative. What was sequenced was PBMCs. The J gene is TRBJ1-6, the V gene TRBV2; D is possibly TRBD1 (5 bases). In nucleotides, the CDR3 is TGTGCCAGCAGTTTGGGGGGAACCTATAATTCACCCCTCCACTTT. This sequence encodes CASSLGGTYNSPLHF.